This T cell receptor (beta chain) was sequenced during a study of cytomegalovirus exposure and HLA in healthy donors. Study background: Membership in the Caucasian-associated ancestry cluster was found for 75% to 85% of 300 to 400 genotyped donors.

Per the germline V gene, CDR1 is SGHTA and CDR2 is FQGNSA. Losses at the gene ends were 2 bases for V and 9 bases for J; bases not matched to a gene: 9. The CDR3 is made up of 15 amino acids. This clone showed up just once. Its antigen is unknown. Study-wide results and caveats: Available immune exposure information covered CMV serostatus only. The productive fraction for most TCR beta V segments was about 90% or about 30% in an earlier analysis. Some V segments could not be told apart, so they were left out, TRBV6-2 and TRBV6-3 among them.

The PCR made use of 60 Vbeta and 13 Jbeta primers. Data came from immunoSEQ multiplex PCR; TCRdb stores just in-frame clones and leaves some out. Altogether some 110,000 clones are present, 60% to 80% being singletons, with the ten largest covering 8.6%. This TCR came from a woman aged 40 to 50 in good health and CMV-seropositive. The chain joins TRBV7-2 to TRBJ2-5; the match to TRBD2 covers 10 bases. Sequencing was done on a sample of PBMCs. In nucleotides, the CDR3 is TGTGCCAGCAGCTTATATGGACTAGCGGTGGTAGCCCAGTACTTC. This translates into CASSLYGLAVVAQYF.